Below, 29 T cell receptor beta chains from the same sample are listed, as sequenced in a study of Tregs in tolerant kidney transplant recipients. Some clones are missing from TCRdb's copy, which holds only in-frame ones; the method was immunoSEQ multiplex PCR. Of fewer than 40,000 clones in the sample, about 79% were seen once. Which antigens these TCRs recognize remains unknown. The sample consisted of Tregs from blood cultured with allogeneic cells. Receptors were obtained from a human donor in good health.

This clone was seen a handful of times. The chain couples TRBV5-5 to TRBJ1-5; no clear D gene. From germline, CDR1 is SGHKS and CDR2 YYEKEE (reference sequence). The V and J ends lost 3 bases and 3 bases respectively, with 16 bases between them. CDR3 length: 16 amino acids. The CDR3 DNA sequence: TGTGCCAGCAGCTCTGGTCCTCCGAGGTCCAATCAGCCCCAGCATTTT. Translation: CASSSGPPRSNQPQHF.

The chain carries TRBV11-3 and TRBJ2-1, with 10 bases identical to TRBD2. This CDR3 region has 15 residues. V dropped 1 base and J dropped 10; count of bases not matched to a gene: 7. The V gene's germline CDR1 is SGHNT and CDR2 YENEEA. CDR3 sequence reads: CASSLAPLAGAEQFF. CDR3 DNA sequence: TGTGCCAGCAGCTTAGCCCCCCTAGCGGGAGCAGAGCAGTTCTTC.

This chain joins TRBV6-1 and TRBJ1-1; D not resolved. V was cut by 5 bases and J by 0 bases, with 4 bases left in between. This CDR3 comprises 12 residues. Germline V lookup: CDR1 MNHNS, CDR2 SASEGT. As DNA, the CDR3 is TGTGCCAGCAGTACCATGAACACTGAAGCTTTCTTT. It yields the protein CASSTMNTEAFF.

This clone was recorded once. The chain joins TRBV7-2 to TRBJ2-7; 7 bases are shared with TRBD1. The germline CDR1 and CDR2 sequences are SGHTA and FQGNSA. The V gene end was trimmed by 5 bases and the J gene end by 2 bases; junction bases not matched to a gene: 6. There are 14 residues in the CDR3. The CDR3, as DNA: TGTGCCAGCAGCCCAACAGGGGTTGCCTACGAGCAGTACTTC. It translates to CASSPTGVAYEQYF.

The CDR3 DNA reads as TGTGCCTGGAGTGTGGGGAGGGCGGCTTTCTTT. Protein: CAWSVGRAAFF. The rearrangement joins TRBV30 to TRBJ1-1, with D unresolved. The CDR3 covers 11 residues. The ends were cut back, 0 bases at V and 11 bases at J, with 10 bases in the middle. CDR1 and CDR2 from the germline V gene are GTSNPN and SVGIG (reference sequence).

V and J are TRBV30 and TRBJ1-2, with D possibly matching TRBD1 (5 bases). CDR1 is GTSNPN, CDR2 SVGIG, per germline (reference sequence). The CDR3 consists of 12 residues. Here the CDR3 reads CAWGGLNYGYTF. The CDR3 nucleotides are TGTGCTTGGGGGGGACTTAACTATGGCTACACCTTC.

This clone was seen more than once but under ten times. This chain uses TRBV5-1 with TRBJ2-7; D is uncertain. The CDR3 has 14 residues. V lost 1 base, J lost 1 base, and 9 bases lay in between. Germline V lookup: CDR1 SGHRS, CDR2 YFSETQ. CDR3 DNA: TGCGCCAGCAGCTTGACTGTCCTTTCCTACGAGCAGTACTTC. It is translated as CASSLTVLSYEQYF.

CDR3 in amino acids: CASSVGPGQGARAFF. CDR3 bases: TGTGCCAGCAGCGTAGGACCGGGACAGGGGGCCCGGGCTTTCTTT. The chain recombines TRBV9 with TRBJ1-1, with 12 bases matching TRBD1. The V segment lost 0 bases and the J segment 11 bases; nucleotides outside the gene matches: 8. From germline, CDR1 is SGDLS and CDR2 YYNGEE. This CDR3 is 15 amino acids long.

The rearrangement links TRBV29-1 to TRBJ1-1, with D uncertain. CDR3 length: 13 amino acids. CDR1 and CDR2 (germline): SQVTM, ANQGSEA. The V gene lost 7 bases and the J gene lost 0 bases, with 12 bases spanning the gap. Here the CDR3 reads CSARMGLNTEAFF. The CDR3 DNA is TGCAGCGCCCGCATGGGCCTGAACACTGAAGCTTTCTTT.

The V gene is TRBV15, the J gene TRBJ1-2; perhaps TRBD1 as D (5 bases). Trimming pared 5 bases from V and 0 bases from J, leaving 13 bases between. CDR3 length: 15 residues. The germline V gene encodes CDR1 LNHNV and CDR2 YYDKDF (reference sequence). CDR3 sequence: CATSEPRGPNYGYTF. CDR3 in DNA: TGTGCCACCAGCGAACCTCGGGGCCCTAACTATGGCTACACCTTC.

This chain joins TRBV5-1 and TRBJ1-2; TRBD1 might be the D (6 bases). Per the germline V gene, CDR1 is SGHRS and CDR2 is YFSETQ. The CDR3 runs to 15 residues. Trimming removed 4 bases at V and 1 base at J, with 14 bases between. The CDR3: CASSLQGGSNYGYTF. The CDR3 region has the DNA TGCGCCAGCAGCCTACAGGGCGGGAGTAACTATGGCTACACCTTC. The whole variable domain, remainder taken from reference TRBV5-1 and TRBJ1-2, is KAGVTQTPRYLIKTRGQQVTLSCSPISGHRSVSWYQQTPGQGLQFLFEYFSETQRNKGNFPGRFSGRQFSNSRSEMNVSTLELGDSALYLCASSLQGGSNYGYTFGSGTRLTVV.

This chain connects TRBV25-1 to TRBJ1-2; no reliable D call. This CDR3 has 15 amino acids. The ends were cut back, 1 base at V and 4 bases at J, with 13 bases in the middle. Germline-derived CDR1 and CDR2 are MGHDK and SYGVNS. The CDR3 DNA is TGTGCCAGCAGTGAATCCGGACTGTCCTCCTATGGCTACACCTTC. Translated, it gives CASSESGLSSYGYTF.

In its sample, this clone was seen a few times. The genes are TRBV2 and TRBJ2-2; D is ambiguous. CDR3 length: 13 amino acids. Germline CDR1 and CDR2: SNHLY and FYNNEI. Trimming took off 3 bases at V and 3 bases at J, with 5 bases between the two ends. The CDR3 nucleotides are TGTGCCAGCAGTGATAGGTACACCGGGGAGCTGTTTTTT. Translating gives CASSDRYTGELFF.

This clone was detected only once. V gene TRBV4-1 combines with J gene TRBJ1-2; D ambiguous. This CDR3 comprises 16 residues. Trimming took off 0 bases at V and 2 bases at J, with 13 bases between the two ends. In germline, CDR1 is MGHRA, CDR2 YSYEKL. The CDR3 protein is CASSQDWSLPNYGYTF. In nucleotides, the CDR3 is TGCGCCAGCAGCCAAGATTGGTCCCTCCCCAACTATGGCTACACCTTC.

The chain links TRBV10-2 to TRBJ1-1; D unclear. This CDR3 spans 14 amino acids. V was clipped by 0 bases and J by 1 base, with 6 bases between them. Germline CDR1 WSHSY, CDR2 SAAADI. The CDR3 nucleotides are TGCGCCAGCAGTGAGTCCTACTCGAACACTGAAGCTTTCTTT. Translated: CASSESYSNTEAFF.

This rearrangement joins TRBV5-2 to TRBJ2-6; the table gives TRBD1 as D, unverified against the DNA. TRBV5-2 is given as a pseudogene. The CDR3 spans 16 residues. The CDR3 DNA sequence: TGTGCCAGCAATGGTCGTACACAAAGTCGGGCCAACGTCCTGACTTTC. Translation gives CASNGRTQSRANVLTF.

The chain has TRBV7-2 and TRBJ2-3; TRBD2 matches at 13 bases. Germline lookup yields CDR1 SGHTA and CDR2 FQGNSA. The CDR3 is 16 amino acids. The V and J ends lost 5 bases and 5 bases, in that order; junction bases with no gene match: 7. The chain's CDR3 is CASSLGLAGALDTQYF. The CDR3 coding sequence is TGTGCCAGCAGCCTCGGACTAGCGGGGGCTTTAGATACGCAGTATTTT.

Only one count was recorded for this clone. The gene calls are TRBV5-1 and TRBJ2-7; D unclear. The V and J ends lost 3 bases and 0 bases respectively, with 22 bases between them. This CDR3 is built from 18 residues. Germline V gene data show CDR1 as SGHRS and CDR2 as YFSETQ. CDR3 loop: CASSSNPPRSGSSYEQYF. As DNA, the CDR3 is TGCGCCAGCAGCTCAAACCCCCCTCGCTCGGGCAGCTCCTACGAGCAGTACTTC.

V is TRBV27 and J is TRBJ1-5; possibly TRBD1 for D (6 bases). Trimming took off 2 bases at V and 2 bases at J, with 13 bases between the two ends. Germline V gene data show CDR1 as MNHEY and CDR2 as SMNVEV (reference sequence). This CDR3 spans 16 amino acids. CDR3 bases: TGTGCCAGCAGTTTAAGGTCAGGGGACGGCAATCAGCCCCAGCATTTT. Encoded protein: CASSLRSGDGNQPQHF.

The rearrangement uses TRBV11-3 and TRBJ2-1, with unresolved D. Germline CDR1 reads SGHNT; CDR2 reads YENEEA. The CDR3 totals 15 residues. V lost 0 bases to trimming and J lost 3 bases, with 9 bases between them. CDR3 sequence: CASSLEAMGYNEQFF. For the CDR3, the DNA is TGTGCCAGCAGCTTAGAAGCGATGGGCTACAATGAGCAGTTCTTC.

In this sample, this clone is medium-sized (0.01 to 0.1%). J is TRBJ1-6 and V is TRBV6-5; 10 bases map to TRBD1. Losses at the gene ends were 6 bases for V and 7 bases for J; bases not matched to a gene: 6. The CDR3 contains 15 residues. CDR1 and CDR2 (germline): MNHEY, SVGAGI. CDR3 in DNA: TGTGCCAGCAGAAAGAGGGGACAGGGGAATTCACCCCTCCACTTT. It yields the protein CASRKRGQGNSPLHF.

J is TRBJ2-7 and V is TRBV5-1; D is undetermined. V dropped 4 bases and J dropped 2 bases, with 4 bases sitting between them. The CDR3 is 11 amino acids. Germline V gene sequence: CDR1 SGHRS, CDR2 YFSETQ. The CDR3 coding sequence is TGCGCCAGCAGCCCGGCCTACGAGCAGTACTTC. Translating it yields CASSPAYEQYF.

The V gene is TRBV6-5, the J gene TRBJ2-1; D gene ambiguous. With 0 bases removed from V and 12 bases from J, the gap between germline ends came to 15 bases. In germline, CDR1 is MNHEY, CDR2 SVGAGI. The CDR3 is made up of 14 amino acids. The CDR3 DNA is TGTGCCAGCAGTTACTCGAAGGCTAGTACTGGGCAGTTCTTC. Amino acids: CASSYSKASTGQFF.

This clone is medium-sized. The V and J genes are TRBV2 and TRBJ1-5; a possible D gene is TRBD1 (5 bases). Germline loops: CDR1 SNHLY, CDR2 FYNNEI. The V gene lost 7 bases and the J gene lost 4 bases, with 8 bases spanning the gap. CDR3 length: 12 amino acids. This CDR3 is CASKGRNQPQHF. CDR3 nucleotides: TGTGCCAGCAAGGGACGTAATCAGCCCCAGCATTTT.

The chain is built from TRBV7-6 and TRBJ1-5, with a possible D match to TRBD1 (5 bases). Trimming left V 5 bases short and J 6 bases short, with 11 bases between. The germline gives CDR1 SGHVS, CDR2 FNYEAQ. The CDR3 is made up of 13 amino acids. The CDR3 sequence is CASSPQGAQPQHF. CDR3 nucleotide sequence: TGTGCCAGCAGCCCCCAAGGGGCTCAGCCCCAGCATTTT.

The chain recombines TRBV5-6 with TRBJ2-3, with a tentative D call TRBD2 (5 bases). The CDR3 sequence is 14 residues long. The germline CDR1 and CDR2 sequences are SGHDT and YYEEEE. Trimming stripped 2 bases from V and 3 bases from J, with 10 bases between. In DNA, the CDR3 is TGTGCCAGCAGCTTTTCCGGGGTAACAGATACGCAGTATTTT. Translation: CASSFSGVTDTQYF.

The chain uses TRBV7-9 and TRBJ2-5; D possibly matches TRBD1 or TRBD2 (5 bases each). This CDR3 has 18 amino acids. Germline CDR1 and CDR2: SEHNR and FQNEAQ (reference sequence). Deletions cut 3 bases from V and 1 base from J, with 21 bases between. CDR3 in amino acids: CASSFNPRGPHFQETQYF. As DNA, the CDR3 is TGTGCCAGCAGCTTCAACCCTCGGGGACCCCACTTCCAAGAGACCCAGTACTTC.

This chain links TRBV19 with TRBJ1-2; D unclear. The CDR3 runs 14 residues. Germline-derived CDR1 and CDR2 are LNHDA and SQIVND (reference sequence). Trimming stripped 3 bases from V and 6 bases from J, with 14 bases between. The CDR3 DNA reads TGTGCCAGTAGTATCCCGGGGTACAGTCATGGCTACACCTTC. Translation gives CASSIPGYSHGYTF.

The chain combines TRBV4-3 with TRBJ1-2; D not certain. V dropped 0 bases and J dropped 7 bases, with 9 bases sitting between them. CDR1 and CDR2 from the germline V gene are LGHNA and YSLEER. This CDR3 is 13 amino acids long. The CDR3 loop is CASSQDIRVGYTF. DNA for the CDR3: TGCGCCAGCAGCCAAGATATAAGGGTTGGCTACACCTTC.